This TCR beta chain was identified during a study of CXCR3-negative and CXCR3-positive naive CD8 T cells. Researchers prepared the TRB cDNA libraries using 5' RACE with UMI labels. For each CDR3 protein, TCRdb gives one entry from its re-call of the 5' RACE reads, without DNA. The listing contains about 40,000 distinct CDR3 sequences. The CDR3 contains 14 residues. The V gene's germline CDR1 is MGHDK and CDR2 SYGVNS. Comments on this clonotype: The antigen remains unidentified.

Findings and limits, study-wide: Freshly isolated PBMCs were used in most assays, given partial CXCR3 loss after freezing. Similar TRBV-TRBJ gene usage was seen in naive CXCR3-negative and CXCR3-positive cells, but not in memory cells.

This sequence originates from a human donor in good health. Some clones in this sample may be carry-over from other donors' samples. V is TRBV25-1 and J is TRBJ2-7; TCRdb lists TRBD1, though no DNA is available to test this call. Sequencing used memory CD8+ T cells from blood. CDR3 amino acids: CASSDGDRPYEQYF.